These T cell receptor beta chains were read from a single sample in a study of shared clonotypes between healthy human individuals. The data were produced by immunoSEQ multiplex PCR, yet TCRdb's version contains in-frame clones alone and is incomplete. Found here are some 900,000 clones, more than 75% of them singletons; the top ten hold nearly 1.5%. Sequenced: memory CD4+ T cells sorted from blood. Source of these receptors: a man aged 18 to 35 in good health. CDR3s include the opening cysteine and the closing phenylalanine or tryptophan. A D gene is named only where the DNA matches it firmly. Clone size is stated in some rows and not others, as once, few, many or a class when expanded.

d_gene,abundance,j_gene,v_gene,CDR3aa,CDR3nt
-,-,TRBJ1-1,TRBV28,CASSWENTEAFF,TGTGCCAGCAGTTGGGAAAACACTGAAGCTTTCTTT
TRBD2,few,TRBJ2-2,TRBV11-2,CASNRLAGGTNTGELFF,TGTGCCAGCAACCGACTAGCGGGGGGCACGAACACCGGGGAGCTGTTTTTT
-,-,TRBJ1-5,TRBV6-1,CASRSTGLAQPQHF,TGTGCCAGCAGATCGACAGGTTTAGCTCAGCCCCAGCATTTT
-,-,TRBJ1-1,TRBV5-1,CASSLIGTNTEAFF,TGCGCCAGCAGCTTGATAGGGACGAACACTGAAGCTTTCTTT
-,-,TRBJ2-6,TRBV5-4,CASSLRGGSGANVLTF,TGTGCCAGCAGCTTGCGGGGTGGGTCTGGGGCCAACGTCCTGACTTTC
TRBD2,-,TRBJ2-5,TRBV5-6,CASSWTSGAETQYF,TGTGCCAGCAGCTGGACTAGCGGGGCTGAGACCCAGTACTTC
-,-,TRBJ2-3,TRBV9,CASSVAHFSTDTQYF,TGTGCCAGCAGCGTAGCTCACTTTAGTACAGATACGCAGTATTTT
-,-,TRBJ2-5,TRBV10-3,CAISTGGGETQYF,TGTGCCATCAGCACAGGGGGGGGAGAGACCCAGTACTTC
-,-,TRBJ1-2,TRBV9,CASSPGAGRSYGYTF,TGTGCCAGCAGCCCGGGGGCAGGGAGGAGCTATGGCTACACCTTC
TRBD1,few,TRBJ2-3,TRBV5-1,CASSRTGQPSDTQYF,TGCGCCAGCAGTCGGACGGGACAGCCCTCGGATACGCAGTATTTT
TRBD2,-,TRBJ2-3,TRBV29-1,CSAGLAGALLTQYF,TGCAGCGCGGGACTAGCGGGGGCCCTATTGACGCAGTATTTT
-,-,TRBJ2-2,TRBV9,CASSVATGQYAGELFF,TGTGCCAGCAGCGTAGCGACAGGACAGTATGCCGGGGAGCTGTTTTTT
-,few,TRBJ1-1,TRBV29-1,CSVLPGTTEAFF,TGCAGCGTTTTGCCAGGGACCACTGAAGCTTTCTTT
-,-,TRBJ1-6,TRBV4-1,CASSQDQGGGGLAFTLHF,TGCGCCAGCAGCCAAGATCAGGGCGGAGGGGGGTTAGCGTTCACCCTCCACTTT
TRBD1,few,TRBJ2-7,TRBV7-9,CASSPTGGFNEQYF,TGTGCCAGCAGCCCAACAGGGGGCTTCAACGAGCAGTACTTC
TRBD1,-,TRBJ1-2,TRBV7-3,CASSLIGTGDGYTF,TGTGCCAGCAGCTTAATAGGGACAGGGGATGGCTACACCTTC
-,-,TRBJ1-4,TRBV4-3,CASSQTTSRTEKLFF,TGCGCCAGCAGCCAGACTACAAGTCGGACTGAAAAACTGTTTTTT
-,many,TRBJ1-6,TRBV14,CASSPKMGSPLHF,TGTGCCAGCAGCCCCAAGATGGGTTCACCCCTCCACTTT
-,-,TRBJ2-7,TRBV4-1,CASSQAMGEGTYEQYF,TGCGCCAGCAGCCAAGCTATGGGGGAAGGGACCTACGAGCAGTACTTC
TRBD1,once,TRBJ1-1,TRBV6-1,CASSEAGGTGAFF,TGTGCCAGCAGTGAGGCTGGGGGGACAGGGGCTTTCTTT